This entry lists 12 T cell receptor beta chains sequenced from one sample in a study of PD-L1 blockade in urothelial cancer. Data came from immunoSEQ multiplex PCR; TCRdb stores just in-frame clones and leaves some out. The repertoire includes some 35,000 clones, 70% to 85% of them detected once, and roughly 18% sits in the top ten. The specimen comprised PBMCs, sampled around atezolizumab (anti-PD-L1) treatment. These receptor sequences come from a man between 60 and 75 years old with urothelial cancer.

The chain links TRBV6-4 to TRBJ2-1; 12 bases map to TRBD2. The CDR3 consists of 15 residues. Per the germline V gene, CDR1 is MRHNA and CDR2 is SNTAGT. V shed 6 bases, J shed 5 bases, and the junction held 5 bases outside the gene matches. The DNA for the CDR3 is TGTGCCAGCAGCCCTAGCGGGGGGGAAAACAATGAGCAGTTCTTC. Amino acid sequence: CASSPSGGENNEQFF.

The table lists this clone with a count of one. CDR3 coding DNA: TGTGCCAGCAGCCGACAGGCCTACGAGCAGTACTTC. Protein product: CASSRQAYEQYF. This chain connects TRBV2 to TRBJ2-7, with TRBD1 as a possible D gene (6 bases). Trimming pared 6 bases from V and 2 bases from J, leaving 8 bases between. The CDR3 sequence is 12 residues long. Germline values: CDR1 SNHLY, CDR2 FYNNEI.

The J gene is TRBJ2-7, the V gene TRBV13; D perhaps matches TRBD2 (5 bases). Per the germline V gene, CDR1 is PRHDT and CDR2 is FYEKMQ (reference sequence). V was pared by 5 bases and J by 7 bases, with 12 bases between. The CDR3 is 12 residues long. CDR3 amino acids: CASSASEGEQYF. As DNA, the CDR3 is TGTGCCAGCAGCGCCAGTGAGGGAGAGCAGTACTTC.

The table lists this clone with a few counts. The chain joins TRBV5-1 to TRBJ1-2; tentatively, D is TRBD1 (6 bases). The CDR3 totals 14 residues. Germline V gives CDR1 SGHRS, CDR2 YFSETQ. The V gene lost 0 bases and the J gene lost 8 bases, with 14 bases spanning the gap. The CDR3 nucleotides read TGCGCCAGCAGCTTGGGGCTACAGGGCCGGGGCTACACCTTC. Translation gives CASSLGLQGRGYTF.

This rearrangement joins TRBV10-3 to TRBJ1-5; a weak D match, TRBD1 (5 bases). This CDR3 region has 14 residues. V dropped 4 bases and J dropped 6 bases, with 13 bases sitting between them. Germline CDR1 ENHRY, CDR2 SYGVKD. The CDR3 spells CAISAFGGSQPQHF. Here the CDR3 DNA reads TGTGCCATCAGTGCTTTCGGGGGGAGTCAGCCCCAGCATTTT.

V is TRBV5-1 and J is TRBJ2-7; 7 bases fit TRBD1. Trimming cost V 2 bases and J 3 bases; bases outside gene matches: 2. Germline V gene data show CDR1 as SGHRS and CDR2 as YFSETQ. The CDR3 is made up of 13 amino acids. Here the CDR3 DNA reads TGCGCCAGCAGCTTCGACAGGGACTACGAGCAGTACTTC. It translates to CASSFDRDYEQYF.

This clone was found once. In DNA form, the CDR3 reads TGTGCCAGCAGCTTTCAGGGCGGGGGTCAGACCCAGTACTTC. Its translation: CASSFQGGGQTQYF. J is TRBJ2-5 and V is TRBV7-2, with 7 bases aligning to TRBD2. Germline V gives CDR1 SGHTA, CDR2 FQGNSA. Trimming took 3 bases from V and 6 from J; bases not matched to a gene: 7. This CDR3 contains 14 residues.

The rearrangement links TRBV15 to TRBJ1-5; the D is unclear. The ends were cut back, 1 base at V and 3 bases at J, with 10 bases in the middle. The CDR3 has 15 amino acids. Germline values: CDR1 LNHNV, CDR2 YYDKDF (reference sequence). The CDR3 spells CATSRGWEDNQPQHF. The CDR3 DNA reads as TGTGCCACCAGCAGAGGATGGGAGGACAATCAGCCCCAGCATTTT.

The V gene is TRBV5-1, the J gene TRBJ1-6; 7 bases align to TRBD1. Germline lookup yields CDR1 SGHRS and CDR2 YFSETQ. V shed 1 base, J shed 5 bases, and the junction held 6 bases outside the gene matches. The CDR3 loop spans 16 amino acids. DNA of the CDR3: TGCGCCAGCAGCTTGAACCCCAGGGGGGATAATTCACCCCTCCACTTT. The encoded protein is CASSLNPRGDNSPLHF. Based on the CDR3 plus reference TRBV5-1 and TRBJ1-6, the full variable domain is KAGVTQTPRYLIKTRGQQVTLSCSPISGHRSVSWYQQTPGQGLQFLFEYFSETQRNKGNFPGRFSGRQFSNSRSEMNVSTLELGDSALYLCASSLNPRGDNSPLHFGNGTRLTVT.

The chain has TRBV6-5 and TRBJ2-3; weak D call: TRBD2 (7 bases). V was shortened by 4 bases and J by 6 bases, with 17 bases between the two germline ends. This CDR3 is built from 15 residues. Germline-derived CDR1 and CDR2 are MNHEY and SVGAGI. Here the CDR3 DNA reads TGTGCCAGCAGTTTAACTGTGGGGGGGCGGGATACGCAGTATTTT. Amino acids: CASSLTVGGRDTQYF.

Written as DNA, the CDR3 is TGTGCCAGCAGCCCCAACGACAGGGCCGAGTACACCGGGGAGCTGTTTTTT. Its translation: CASSPNDRAEYTGELFF. The chain couples TRBV11-2 to TRBJ2-2, with 7 bases that match TRBD1. Trimming took 5 bases from V and 3 from J; bases not matched to a gene: 12. Per germline, CDR1 SGHAT and CDR2 FQNNGV. This CDR3 contains 17 residues.

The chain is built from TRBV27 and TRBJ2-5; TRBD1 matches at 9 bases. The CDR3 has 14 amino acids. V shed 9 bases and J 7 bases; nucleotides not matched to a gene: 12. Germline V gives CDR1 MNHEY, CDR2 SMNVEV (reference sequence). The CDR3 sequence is CASRGQGPLGTQYF. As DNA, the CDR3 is TGTGCCAGTAGAGGACAGGGGCCCCTGGGGACCCAGTACTTC.